The rows below give T cell receptor beta chains drawn from one sample of a study of early T cells in non-severe SARS-CoV-2 infection. TCRdb used MiXCR to reprocess the 5' RACE reads, holding one entry per CDR3 protein. The sample shows approximately 80,000 distinct CDR3 sequences, 11% of them seen only once. The specimen was whole blood, collected at baseline. Every receptor here comes from an adult who was a healthcare worker with PCR-confirmed SARS-CoV-2 infection or an uninfected control (not recorded which). The CDR3 runs from the conserved cysteine through the conserved F or W. Each record gives: D gene, clone size, J gene, V gene, CDR3 DNA, CDR3 protein. A D gene is named only where the DNA matches it firmly. Where a row states a size, it is once, few, many or the class of an expanded clone; other rows omit it.

d_call: TRBD2; clone_size: once; j_call: TRBJ2-1; v_call: TRBV7-8; cdr3_nt: TGTGCCAGCAGCTTTTACTCTAGCGGGGGAGTCTACAATGAGCAGTTCTTC; cdr3_aa: CASSFYSSGGVYNEQFF
d_call: -; clone_size: -; j_call: TRBJ2-5; v_call: TRBV27; cdr3_nt: TGTGCCAGCAGTTCCGGGGGTCTCGGGACCCAGTACTTC; cdr3_aa: CASSSGGLGTQYF
d_call: -; clone_size: few; j_call: TRBJ2-1; v_call: TRBV19; cdr3_nt: TGTGCCAGTACCGCACGCCGGGTTGGCGGGACTGAGCAGTTCTTC; cdr3_aa: CASTARRVGGTEQFF
d_call: -; clone_size: many; j_call: TRBJ1-1; v_call: TRBV6-5; cdr3_nt: TGTGCCAGCAGTTACGTGGTGAACACTGAAGCTTTCTTT; cdr3_aa: CASSYVVNTEAFF
d_call: -; clone_size: -; j_call: TRBJ2-1; v_call: TRBV7-9; cdr3_nt: TGTGCCAGCAGCTTAGGGGGGGCCGACAATGAGCAGTTCTTC; cdr3_aa: CASSLGGADNEQFF
d_call: TRBD1; clone_size: many; j_call: TRBJ2-3; v_call: TRBV3-1; cdr3_nt: TGTGCCAGCAGCTCTCAGGGACAGCCCACAGATACGCAGTATTTT; cdr3_aa: CASSSQGQPTDTQYF
d_call: -; clone_size: -; j_call: TRBJ2-2; v_call: TRBV5-1; cdr3_nt: TGCGCCAGCAGCTTAAAGGCAGGGTCCGGGGAGCTGTTTTTT; cdr3_aa: CASSLKAGSGELFF
d_call: -; clone_size: many; j_call: TRBJ1-2; v_call: TRBV29-1; cdr3_nt: TGCAGCGTTGGAGGACAGCCTAGGGACTATGGCTACACCTTC; cdr3_aa: CSVGGQPRDYGYTF
d_call: TRBD1; clone_size: few; j_call: TRBJ2-7; v_call: TRBV20-1; cdr3_nt: TGCAGTGCTAGAGGGGGGGCAGGGGGCAGATACGAGCAGTACTTC; cdr3_aa: CSARGGAGGRYEQYF
d_call: TRBD2; clone_size: once; j_call: TRBJ2-1; v_call: TRBV18; cdr3_nt: TGTGCCAGCTCATACGCTAGCGGGGGGAAAGAGCAGTTCTTC; cdr3_aa: CASSYASGGKEQFF
d_call: -; clone_size: many; j_call: TRBJ2-3; v_call: TRBV6-2/TRBV6-3; cdr3_nt: TGTGCCAGCAGTTTCTGGGGGAACACAGATACGCAGTATTTT; cdr3_aa: CASSFWGNTDTQYF
d_call: -; clone_size: few; j_call: TRBJ2-7; v_call: TRBV7-9; cdr3_nt: TGTGCCAGCAGCTTAGCGCTGGCTACCTACGAGCAGTACTTC; cdr3_aa: CASSLALATYEQYF
d_call: -; clone_size: many; j_call: TRBJ1-4; v_call: TRBV18; cdr3_nt: TGTGCCAGCTCACCAGGGCGAGAAGGGGCTAATGAAAAACTGTTTTTT; cdr3_aa: CASSPGREGANEKLFF
d_call: -; clone_size: many; j_call: TRBJ1-6; v_call: TRBV20-1; cdr3_nt: TGCAGTGCTAGAAGCTTCCGAGGGAGCTCCTATAATTCACCCCTCCACTTT; cdr3_aa: CSARSFRGSSYNSPLHF
d_call: -; clone_size: few; j_call: TRBJ1-2; v_call: TRBV6-5; cdr3_nt: TGTGCCAGCAGTCTAGACAAGGCGGCATATGGCTACACCTTC; cdr3_aa: CASSLDKAAYGYTF
d_call: TRBD2; clone_size: -; j_call: TRBJ2-3; v_call: TRBV12-3/TRBV12-4; cdr3_nt: TGTGCCAGCAGTTTAGGCCGGGGGGGCGAGACAGATACGCAGTATTTT; cdr3_aa: CASSLGRGGETDTQYF
d_call: -; clone_size: -; j_call: TRBJ2-7; v_call: TRBV2; cdr3_nt: TGTGCCCGAGCAGTGGAAGCAGGGAGCTACGAGCAGTACTTC; cdr3_aa: CARAVEAGSYEQYF
d_call: -; clone_size: many; j_call: TRBJ2-5; v_call: TRBV7-2; cdr3_nt: TGTGCCAGCAGCTTAGTTTCCAGGGACGGGGAGACCCAGTACTTC; cdr3_aa: CASSLVSRDGETQYF